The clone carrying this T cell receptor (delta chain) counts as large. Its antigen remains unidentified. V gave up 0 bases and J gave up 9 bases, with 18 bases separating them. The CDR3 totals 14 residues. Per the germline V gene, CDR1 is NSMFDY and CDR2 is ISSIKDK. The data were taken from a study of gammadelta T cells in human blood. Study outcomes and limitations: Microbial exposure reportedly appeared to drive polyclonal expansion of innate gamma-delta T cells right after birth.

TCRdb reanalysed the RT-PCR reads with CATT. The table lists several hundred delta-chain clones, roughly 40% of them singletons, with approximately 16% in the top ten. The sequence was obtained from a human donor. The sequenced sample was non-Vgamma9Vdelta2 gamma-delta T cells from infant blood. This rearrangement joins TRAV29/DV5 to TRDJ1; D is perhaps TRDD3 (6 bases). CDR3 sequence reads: CAASARLPNWELIF. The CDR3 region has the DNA TGTGCAGCAAGCGCGCGTCTTCCGAACTGGGAACTCATCTTT.